The next 28 T cell receptor beta chains were all read from a single sample in a study of T-cell memory formation after mild COVID-19. TCRdb processed the 5' RACE reads anew with MiXCR; each CDR3 protein has one entry. The sample includes roughly 320,000 distinct CDR3 sequences, over 25% seen only once; the top ten take 13%. Sequenced input: PBMCs or a T cell subset sorted from them (not recorded which). The receptors come from an adult woman who had mild COVID-19 (a few samples of this study predate the infection). Cell type and time point are not known.

This clonotype was counted only a few times. The chain has TRBV5-1 and TRBJ2-7; D is unresolved. Per germline, CDR1 SGHRS and CDR2 YFSETQ. The CDR3 has 13 residues. The V and J ends lost 5 bases and 2 bases respectively, with 11 bases between them. CDR3 nucleotide sequence: TGCGCCAGCAGGAGAGGCGTAACCTACGAGCAGTACTTC. Amino acids: CASRRGVTYEQYF.

The chain combines TRBV20-1 with TRBJ2-7, with D hard to call. Germline CDR1 is DFQATT and CDR2 is SNEGSKA (reference sequence). With 5 bases removed from V and 3 bases from J, the gap between germline ends came to 8 bases. CDR3 length: 11 residues. Written as DNA, the CDR3 is TGCAGTGCTCAGGCGCTCTACGAGCAGTACTTC. Amino acids: CSAQALYEQYF.

This chain uses TRBV3-1 with TRBJ1-6; D not resolved. With 5 bases removed from V and 10 bases from J, the gap between germline ends came to 18 bases. The germline V gene encodes CDR1 LGHDT and CDR2 YNNKEL (reference sequence). The CDR3 is made up of 15 amino acids. For the CDR3, the DNA is TGTGCCAGCAGCGACGGATTGGTTGCCGGATCACCCCTCCACTTT. Amino acids: CASSDGLVAGSPLHF.

This clonotype appeared a few times. V usage is TRBV7-3 and J usage is TRBJ2-1; 9 bases agree with TRBD2. Looked up from germline, CDR1 is SGHTA and CDR2 is FQGTGA. The CDR3 consists of 15 residues. After removal of 0 bases from V and 8 bases from J, the junction contained 5 bases not matched to a gene. The CDR3: CASSLTSGRSYEQFF. The CDR3 nucleotides are TGTGCCAGCAGCTTAACCAGCGGGAGGAGTTATGAGCAGTTCTTC.

There are a few counts of this clonotype. The chain employs TRBV3-1 and TRBJ2-3, with D possibly TRBD1 on 5 matching bases. Trimming stripped 1 base from V and 0 bases from J, with 14 bases between. The CDR3 is 17 residues long. Germline V gene lookup returns CDR1 LGHDT and CDR2 YNNKEL (reference sequence). CDR3 DNA sequence: TGTGCCAGCAGCCAAGTACGAACGACAGCCAGCACAGATACGCAGTATTTT. Protein: CASSQVRTTASTDTQYF.

The gene calls are TRBV10-2 and TRBJ2-1, with D perhaps given as TRBD1 or TRBD2 (5 bases each). The CDR3 is 15 residues long. The germline gives CDR1 WSHSY, CDR2 SAAADI. Trimming stripped 8 bases from V and 4 bases from J, with 18 bases between. The CDR3 region is CASSRGVGQYNEQFF. The CDR3 coding sequence is TGCGCCAGCTCACGGGGCGTAGGGCAGTACAATGAGCAGTTCTTC.

This rearrangement joins TRBV2 to TRBJ2-5; 7 positions agree with TRBD2. This CDR3 spans 16 amino acids. Germline V gene lookup returns CDR1 SNHLY and CDR2 FYNNEI. Unmatched junction bases numbered 12, after V lost 3 bases and J lost 5 bases. The chain's CDR3 is CASSDLSGDWGETQYF. CDR3 DNA: TGTGCCAGCAGTGACTTGAGCGGGGATTGGGGGGAGACCCAGTACTTC.

The gene calls are TRBV11-3 and TRBJ1-1; D is perhaps TRBD1 (6 bases). CDR3 length equals 14 residues. The V end was cut by 3 bases, the J end by 1 base, with 9 bases between. Germline CDR1 SGHNT, CDR2 YENEEA. The CDR3 region is CASSFTRGNTEAFF. CDR3 nucleotides: TGTGCCAGCAGCTTCACCAGGGGGAACACTGAAGCTTTCTTT.

The chain links TRBV14 to TRBJ2-1; D remains unclear. The V gene's germline CDR1 is SGHDN and CDR2 FVKESK. V lost 0 bases and J 6 bases, leaving 9 bases between the germline ends. There are 14 residues in the CDR3. The DNA of the CDR3 is TGTGCCAGCAGCCAAGAAACCAGCCCCAATGAGCAGTTCTTC. Translated, it gives CASSQETSPNEQFF.

The table lists this clonotype with a few counts. V gene TRBV11-2 combines with J gene TRBJ2-7; D unclear. From germline, CDR1 is SGHAT and CDR2 FQNNGV. The CDR3 runs to 13 residues. V was trimmed by 2 bases and J by 4 bases, leaving 9 bases between them. In DNA form, the CDR3 reads TGTGCCAGCAGCTTATCCCGGAAATACGAGCAGTACTTC. Its protein product is CASSLSRKYEQYF.

The table lists this clonotype with many counts. The chain recombines TRBV27 with TRBJ2-5; D remains ambiguous. Trimming left V 2 bases short and J 1 base short, with 11 bases between. Looked up from germline, CDR1 is MNHEY and CDR2 is SMNVEV (reference sequence). The CDR3 contains 15 residues. This chain's CDR3 is CASSLTGRSQETQYF. The CDR3 DNA reads as TGTGCCAGCAGTTTAACCGGCCGGAGCCAAGAGACCCAGTACTTC.

This sequence joins TRBV7-2 and TRBJ2-7; 11 bases line up with TRBD2. Germline-derived CDR1 and CDR2 are SGHTA and FQGNSA. V lost 6 bases to trimming and J lost 2 bases; unmatched junction nucleotides: 3. The CDR3 consists of 14 residues. This chain's CDR3 is CASSLTSGAYEQYF. DNA for the CDR3: TGTGCCAGCAGTTTGACTAGCGGGGCCTACGAGCAGTACTTC.

This chain joins TRBV5-6 and TRBJ2-7; D not certain. The CDR3 length is 15 residues. The V and J ends lost 2 bases and 7 bases respectively, with 19 bases between them. Germline CDR1 is SGHDT and CDR2 is YYEEEE. The DNA of the CDR3 is TGTGCCAGCAGCTTATCTCCGGACGTTTGGCTTGAGCAGTACTTC. This encodes CASSLSPDVWLEQYF.

J is TRBJ1-1 and V is TRBV30, with D perhaps TRBD1 (5 bases). The CDR3 spans 13 residues. The V and J ends lost 3 bases and 1 base respectively, with 9 bases between them. Germline lookup yields CDR1 GTSNPN and CDR2 SVGIG (reference sequence). CDR3 DNA sequence: TGTGCCTGGAGGGAAACAGGGAACACTGAAGCTTTCTTT. Its protein is CAWRETGNTEAFF.

This clonotype occurred a few times. In nucleotides, the CDR3 is TGCGCCAGCAGCTTGAGAGGGCCGGGCGTACAAGAGACCCAGTACTTC. Amino acid sequence: CASSLRGPGVQETQYF. The V gene is TRBV5-1, the J gene TRBJ2-5; the D gene is possibly TRBD2 (5 bases). Germline assignment: CDR1 SGHRS and CDR2 YFSETQ. Trimming removed 1 base from V and 2 bases from J, with 15 bases in between. CDR3 size: 16 residues.

This rearrangement joins TRBV6-5 to TRBJ2-5, with D unresolved. The germline gives CDR1 MNHEY, CDR2 SVGAGI. This CDR3 has 17 residues. V lost 2 bases, J lost 2 bases, and 18 bases lay in between. The CDR3 DNA is TGTGCCAGCAGTTACCAGACCGGGCCGAGGAAGCAAGAGACCCAGTACTTC. Protein product: CASSYQTGPRKQETQYF.

This chain joins TRBV9 and TRBJ2-3, with 12 bases aligning to TRBD2. Germline assignment: CDR1 SGDLS and CDR2 YYNGEE. This CDR3 is 18 amino acids long. The trim removed 0 bases at V and 2 bases at J, leaving 7 bases unmatched. The CDR3 reads CASSVATASGGATDTQYF. The CDR3 DNA is TGTGCCAGCAGCGTAGCTACTGCTAGCGGGGGGGCCACAGATACGCAGTATTTT.

This chain uses TRBV5-1 with TRBJ2-1; D may be TRBD2 (7 bases). With 0 bases removed from V and 1 base from J, the gap between germline ends came to 11 bases. There are 16 residues in the CDR3. CDR1 is SGHRS, CDR2 YFSETQ, per germline. The CDR3 DNA follows: TGCGCCAGCAGCTTGGCCGCGGGGGCGTCCTACAATGAGCAGTTCTTC. Protein product: CASSLAAGASYNEQFF.

In this sample, this clonotype turned up a few times. This chain links TRBV5-1 with TRBJ2-3, with D possibly matching TRBD2 (7 bases). CDR3 length: 16 residues. V dropped 5 bases and J dropped 4 bases, with 20 bases sitting between them. Germline-derived CDR1 and CDR2 are SGHRS and YFSETQ. The CDR3 loop is CASRLVAGAEADTQYF. CDR3 DNA sequence: TGCGCCAGCAGACTCGTCGCGGGGGCTGAGGCAGATACGCAGTATTTT. Using reference TRBV5-1 and TRBJ2-3 for the parts outside the CDR3, the full variable domain is KAGVTQTPRYLIKTRGQQVTLSCSPISGHRSVSWYQQTPGQGLQFLFEYFSETQRNKGNFPGRFSGRQFSNSRSEMNVSTLELGDSALYLCASRLVAGAEADTQYFGPGTRLTVL.

Only a few counts were recorded for this clonotype. The chain joins TRBV12-3 or TRBV12-4 to TRBJ2-3; D unclear. V lost 3 bases and J lost 1, with 17 bases in between. The length of the CDR3 is 17 residues. Written as DNA, the CDR3 is TGTGCCAGCAGTTTGGGGTTCCCGCAGCCAGGCACAGATACGCAGTATTTT. Amino acids: CASSLGFPQPGTDTQYF.

A few counts support this clonotype. CDR3 residues: CASSSAGLFTDTQYF. CDR3 DNA sequence: TGCGCCAGCAGCTCCGCCGGACTATTCACAGATACGCAGTATTTT. This chain joins TRBV5-1 and TRBJ2-3, with D perhaps matching TRBD2 (6 bases). Per the germline V gene, CDR1 is SGHRS and CDR2 is YFSETQ. The CDR3 spans 15 residues. The V end lost 3 bases, the J end lost 2 bases, and 13 bases lay between the germline ends.

This chain links TRBV7-9 with TRBJ2-2; D not resolved. Trimming shortened V by 0 bases and J by 3 bases, and 20 bases separated the two germline ends. Per germline, CDR1 SEHNR and CDR2 FQNEAQ (reference sequence). The CDR3 is 19 residues long. This CDR3 reads CASSLAIYHSATDTGELFF. CDR3 sequence (DNA): TGTGCCAGCAGCTTAGCGATATACCACTCCGCGACGGACACCGGGGAGCTGTTTTTT.

V is TRBV20-1 and J is TRBJ2-3; 11 bases fit TRBD1. The CDR3 has 14 amino acids. With 6 bases clipped from V and 5 bases from J, the junction kept 7 bases outside the gene matches. Per the germline V gene, CDR1 is DFQATT and CDR2 is SNEGSKA (reference sequence). CDR3 DNA sequence: TGCAGTGCCCAGGACAGGGGGCATGGAGATACGCAGTATTTT. It codes for CSAQDRGHGDTQYF.

This clonotype was detected only a few times. This rearrangement joins TRBV4-1 to TRBJ2-1; TRBD1 agrees at 9 bases. The ends lost 0 bases at V and 15 bases at J; junction bases unmatched: 12. The V gene's germline CDR1 is MGHRA and CDR2 YSYEKL. The CDR3 runs 15 residues. The CDR3 protein is CASSQEPNRGQVRFF. CDR3 DNA: TGCGCCAGCAGCCAAGAACCCAACAGGGGGCAGGTTCGGTTCTTC.

This clonotype was seen only a few times. The chain has TRBV6-6 and TRBJ1-3, with D hard to call. The germline gives CDR1 MNHNY, CDR2 SVGAGI (reference sequence). V was cut by 2 bases and J by 1 base, with 12 bases left in between. The CDR3 totals 16 residues. As DNA, the CDR3 is TGTGCCAGCAGTTACCCGCGCCGGGAATCTGGAAACACCATATATTTT. Protein: CASSYPRRESGNTIYF.

The V gene is TRBV5-1, the J gene TRBJ1-3; TRBD1 might be the D (5 bases). Germline assignment: CDR1 SGHRS and CDR2 YFSETQ. There are 14 residues in the CDR3. Deletions cut 3 bases from V and 0 bases from J, with 7 bases between. CDR3 in DNA: TGCGCCAGCAGCTCCGGGGGCTCTGGAAACACCATATATTTT. This codes for CASSSGGSGNTIYF.

CDR3 sequence reads: CASSEIWGTGELFF. The DNA of the CDR3 is TGTGCCAGCAGTGAGATTTGGGGTACCGGGGAGCTGTTTTTT. The J gene is TRBJ2-2, the V gene TRBV2; no reliable D call. CDR1 is SNHLY and CDR2 is FYNNEI in the germline V gene. The germline V and J ends were trimmed by 3 bases and 5 bases, with 10 bases remaining between them. The CDR3 runs to 14 residues.

This clonotype was counted many times. V is TRBV7-2 and J is TRBJ2-3; D is undetermined. V lost 5 bases to trimming and J lost 0 bases, with 6 bases between them. Germline assignment: CDR1 SGHTA and CDR2 FQGNSA. This CDR3 comprises 13 residues. The CDR3 DNA reads TGTGCCAGCAGCCGAAGTAGCACAGATACGCAGTATTTT. It encodes CASSRSSTDTQYF.